These T cell receptor beta chains were read from a single sample in a study of control samples from healthy donors and cancer patients. The repertoire was sequenced with immunoSEQ multiplex PCR; TCRdb's copy has only in-frame clones and lacks some. Of approximately 52,000 clones listed, 88% are singletons. Sequenced: blood. Receptors originate from a man aged 50-60 years in good health. The CDR3 runs from the conserved cysteine through the conserved F or W. A D gene is named only where the DNA matches it firmly. Size values are once, few and many counts, or a class for expanded clones, and some rows have none.

abundance	v_gene	len	d_gene	j_gene	CDR3nt	CDR3aa
.	TRBV3-1/TRBV3-2	13	.	TRBJ2-3	TGTGCCAGCAGCCGTAAGATCGTAGATACGCAGTATTTT	CASSRKIVDTQYF
.	TRBV4-2	16	.	TRBJ1-2	TGTGCCAGCAGCCAAGACGATACGCAGGCAGGGTATGGCTACACCTTC	CASSQDDTQAGYGYTF
.	TRBV10-3	11	.	TRBJ2-3	TGTGCCATCCTTGGAGGAGATACGCAGTATTTT	CAILGGDTQYF
.	TRBV6-5	12	.	TRBJ1-2	TGTGCCAGCAGACAGGGTTTGGTTGGCTACACCTTC	CASRQGLVGYTF
.	TRBV2	13	.	TRBJ1-4	TGTGCCAGCAGCTGGGACGGGGGGGAAAAACTGTTTTTT	CASSWDGGEKLFF
.	TRBV18	15	TRBD1	TRBJ2-1	TGTGCCAGCTCACCACTAAGGACAGGGGGGAATGAGCAGTTCTTC	CASSPLRTGGNEQFF
once	TRBV27	16	.	TRBJ1-1	TGTGCCAGCAGTTTTGGTGTGGGAGTGGACGACACTGAAGCTTTCTTT	CASSFGVGVDDTEAFF
.	TRBV5-1	15	.	TRBJ2-3	TGCGCCAGCAGCTCCGACGGAGCTAGCACAGATACGCAGTATTTT	CASSSDGASTDTQYF
.	TRBV5-6	14	.	TRBJ1-1	TGTGCCAGCAGCTTGGGGGGCGGGCACACTGAAGCTTTCTTT	CASSLGGGHTEAFF
.	TRBV29-1	12	.	TRBJ1-3	TGCAGCGTCCAGTTCTCTGGAAACACCATATATTTT	CSVQFSGNTIYF
.	TRBV3-1/TRBV3-2	15	.	TRBJ2-2	TGTGCCAGCAGCCAAGATACTACTAGCACCGGGGAGCTGTTTTTT	CASSQDTTSTGELFF
.	TRBV7-3	15	TRBD2	TRBJ2-2	TGTGCCAGCAGCTTTGGCGGGAGATCCACCGGGGAGCTGTTTTTT	CASSFGGRSTGELFF
.	TRBV2	11	.	TRBJ1-2	TGTGCCAGCAGTGGTGGTTATGGCTACACCTTC	CASSGGYGYTF
.	TRBV29-1	12	.	TRBJ1-2	TGCAGCGTCGAGTCCGGGGCCGGTGGCTACACCTTC	CSVESGAGGYTF
.	TRBV6-6	14	TRBD1	TRBJ1-3	TGTGCCAGCAGACCGGGACAGGGGGGAAACACCATATATTTT	CASRPGQGGNTIYF
.	TRBV6-6	15	.	TRBJ2-7	TGTGCCTCAACCGGGGGTCATGCCCTTTCCTACGAGCAGTACTTC	CASTGGHALSYEQYF
.	TRBV5-1	14	TRBD1	TRBJ2-2	TGCGCCAGCAGCGTTACAGGGGGAACCGGGGAGCTGTTTTTT	CASSVTGGTGELFF
.	TRBV6-5	14	TRBD1	TRBJ2-7	TGTGCCAGCTGGGTGGGACAGGGGGCCCGAGAGCAGTACTTC	CASWVGQGAREQYF
.	TRBV19	15	.	TRBJ2-2	TGTGCCAGCAACCCCCTAGGGTTCCCAACCGGGGAGCTGTTTTTT	CASNPLGFPTGELFF
.	TRBV27	13	TRBD1	TRBJ2-1	TGTGCCAGCAGTTTACGGGCCCCAGGGGGTTTGGTCTTC	CASSLRAPGGLVF
.	TRBV28	15	TRBD2	TRBJ2-7	TGTGCCAGCAGCCCCACGGGGGGGTTCCCCTACGAGCAGTACTTC	CASSPTGGFPYEQYF
.	TRBV14	14	.	TRBJ2-3	TGTGCCAGCAGCCAAGAGGGGCTGGCAGATACGCAGTATTTT	CASSQEGLADTQYF
.	TRBV27	13	.	TRBJ1-2	TGTGCCAGCAGTTTCAAGGCTAACTATGGCTACACCTTC	CASSFKANYGYTF
.	TRBV5-5	17	TRBD1	TRBJ1-4	TGTGCCAGCAGCTTGACCGGGACAGGGGGCAAACCGTGGAAACTGTTTTTT	CASSLTGTGGKPWKLFF
once	TRBV4-3	15	.	TRBJ1-2	TGCGCCAGCAGCCAAGATGTGGGGACCAACTATGGCTACACCTTC	CASSQDVGTNYGYTF
.	TRBV4-2	16	.	TRBJ1-4	TGTGCCAGCAGCCAAGACCGGGCCGGGGCTAATGAAAAACTGTTTTTT	CASSQDRAGANEKLFF
.	TRBV7-6	16	TRBD1	TRBJ2-2	TGTGCCAGCAGCTTGACAGGGGGTACGAACACCGGGGAGCTGTTTTTT	CASSLTGGTNTGELFF
once	TRBV10-3	21	.	TRBJ1-6	TGTGCCATCAGTGAGTCTTCTTTACAGGCTTGGAGAAGCTCCTATAATTCACCCCTCCACTTT	CAISESSLQAWRSSYNSPLHF
.	TRBV28	14	.	TRBJ1-4	TGTGCCAGCAGTTTCCGGACCTTCGGGGAAAAACTGTTTTTT	CASSFRTFGEKLFF
.	TRBV28	17	TRBD1	TRBJ1-5	TGTGCCAGCAGCTCCGGGACAGGGGGCTCGAGCAATCAGCCCCAGCATTTT	CASSSGTGGSSNQPQHF
.	TRBV7-3	15	TRBD2	TRBJ2-3	TGTGCCAGCAGCCGCAGCGGGAGTGGGACAGATACGCAGTATTTT	CASSRSGSGTDTQYF
.	TRBV19	14	.	TRBJ1-1	TGTGCCAGTAAGTCCCCCAGAGGCTACACTGAAGCTTTCTTT	CASKSPRGYTEAFF
.	TRBV3-1/TRBV3-2	14	.	TRBJ1-1	TGTGCCAGCAGCCAAGCCGGAGGTAACACTGAAGCTTTCTTT	CASSQAGGNTEAFF
.	TRBV28	17	.	TRBJ2-4	TGTGCCAGCCCTATCCGCCAGGGGCCGGGGATCAAAAACATTCAGTACTTC	CASPIRQGPGIKNIQYF
.	TRBV27	15	.	TRBJ2-5	TGTGCCAGCAGTTCAGAGTTTGGGATCCAAGAGACCCAGTACTTC	CASSSEFGIQETQYF
few	TRBV27	15	.	TRBJ1-1	TGTGCCAGCAGTCCCCCCGGCTACAGGGACACTGAAGCTTTCTTT	CASSPPGYRDTEAFF
.	TRBV28	16	TRBD2	TRBJ2-5	TGTGCCAGCAGGCGGGACAGCGGACTAGCGGAAGAGACCCAGTACTTC	CASRRDSGLAEETQYF
.	TRBV28	13	.	TRBJ2-6	TGTGCCAGCAGCCTATATGGGGCCAACGTCCTGACTTTC	CASSLYGANVLTF
.	TRBV9	19	TRBD2	TRBJ2-1	TGTGCCAGCAGCGTAGGGTCTAGCGGGAGTGGAAATCGGGCTTGGGAGCAGTTCTTC	CASSVGSSGSGNRAWEQFF
.	TRBV2	15	.	TRBJ1-1	TGTGCCAGCAGTGATCCTTCCCTCGGGAACACTGAAGCTTTCTTT	CASSDPSLGNTEAFF
.	TRBV4-3	16	.	TRBJ1-3	TGCGCCAGCAGCCAAGAACGGTTCTTCTCTGGAAACACCATATATTTT	CASSQERFFSGNTIYF
.	TRBV19	15	.	TRBJ2-2	TGTGCCAGTAGTATAGCGGCGGGGAACACCGGGGAGCTGTTTTTT	CASSIAAGNTGELFF
.	TRBV6-1	13	.	TRBJ1-3	TGTGCCAGCAGTGAAATCTCCGGAAACACCATATATTTT	CASSEISGNTIYF
.	TRBV6-1	15	.	TRBJ1-2	TGTGCCAGCAGTGAAGACTGGGGCCCGCCCTATGGCTACACCTTC	CASSEDWGPPYGYTF
once	TRBV5-1	17	TRBD2	TRBJ2-1	TGCGCCAGCAGCTTGGTGGCTAGCGGGAGGACCTACAATGAGCAGTTCTTC	CASSLVASGRTYNEQFF
.	TRBV9	14	.	TRBJ2-3	TGTGCCAGCAACGGTTGGGAGAGGGGGTTCACGCAGTATTTT	CASNGWERGFTQYF
.	TRBV19	12	.	TRBJ1-3	TGTGCCACCCTGACGGGTGGAAACACCATATATTTT	CATLTGGNTIYF
.	TRBV7-9	14	TRBD1	TRBJ2-3	TGTGCCAGCAGCCAACAGGGGGCTGGGGATACGCAGTATTTT	CASSQQGAGDTQYF
.	TRBV23-1	18	.	TRBJ2-1	TGCGCCAGCAGTCCAATAGGCTCCCCAGGGAGCTCCTACAATGAGCAGTTCTTC	CASSPIGSPGSSYNEQFF
.	TRBV18	15	.	TRBJ1-2	TGTGCCAGCTCATCAACCCAGATACAGGGATATGGCTACACCTTC	CASSSTQIQGYGYTF
few	TRBV25-1	14	TRBD1	TRBJ1-5	TGTGCCAGCAGTGCGGGACAGGTTTATCAGCCCCAGCATTTT	CASSAGQVYQPQHF
few	TRBV19	15	.	TRBJ2-1	TGTGCCAGTAGTATTGGTAATCTAGCGTACAATGAGCAGTTCTTC	CASSIGNLAYNEQFF
.	TRBV10-3	11	.	TRBJ2-7	TGTGCCATCAGTGAGCGAGATGAGCAGTACTTC	CAISERDEQYF
.	TRBV15	15	.	TRBJ1-2	TGTGCCACCAGCAGAGATAGCAGGGCTAACTATGGCTACACCTTC	CATSRDSRANYGYTF
.	TRBV4-1	13	.	TRBJ2-2	TGCGCCAGCCGGGCCCACGACACCGGGGAGCTGTTTTTT	CASRAHDTGELFF